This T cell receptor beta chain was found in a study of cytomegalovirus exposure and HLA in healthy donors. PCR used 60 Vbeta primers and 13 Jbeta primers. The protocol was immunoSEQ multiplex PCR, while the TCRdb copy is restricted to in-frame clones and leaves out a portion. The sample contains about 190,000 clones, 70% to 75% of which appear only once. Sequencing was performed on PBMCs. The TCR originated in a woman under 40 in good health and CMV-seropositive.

CDR3 protein: CASSPGGTGTYEQYF. The CDR3 DNA sequence: TGCGCCAGCAGTCCCGGCGGGACAGGAACCTACGAGCAGTACTTC. The chain links TRBV10-1 to TRBJ2-7, with 8 bases lining up with TRBD1. CDR3 length: 15 amino acids. V was pared by 5 bases and J by 2 bases, with 8 bases of the junction left unmatched. CDR1 is WNHNN and CDR2 is SYGVQD in the germline V gene (reference sequence).